The source of this T cell receptor (beta chain) is a study of cytomegalovirus exposure and HLA in healthy donors. CDR1 is SGDLS and CDR2 is YYNGEE in the germline V gene. The V end was cut by 7 bases, the J end by 3 bases, with 14 bases between. The length of the CDR3 is 14 residues. Primers included in the PCR were 60 Vbeta and 13 Jbeta primers. This table comes from immunoSEQ multiplex PCR, and its TCRdb copy is limited to in-frame clones, with some not included. Here the sample spans 70,000 to 90,000 clones, about 75% being singletons. The sequence came from a man aged 55 to 70 in good health and CMV-seropositive. Material for sequencing was PBMCs. The chain links TRBV9 to TRBJ1-5; weak D call: TRBD1 (6 bases). This CDR3 reads CASGRGGVNQPQHF. The CDR3 DNA follows: TGTGCCAGCGGAAGGGGGGGCGTCAATCAGCCCCAGCATTTT.